This T cell receptor beta chain derives from a study of CD8 T cells in ankylosing spondylitis. The CDR3 sequence is 15 residues long. The V segment lost 1 base and the J segment 5 bases; nucleotides outside the gene matches: 10. CDR1 and CDR2 from the germline V gene are DFQATT and SNEGSKA (reference sequence). Broader study findings: Several highly homologous variants made up a TCR beta motif that seemed to typify ankylosing spondylitis blood. As reported, disease-linked clones showed significant enrichment in matched ankylosing spondylitis synovial fluid. Earlier studies detected some motif variants in reactive arthritis synovial fluid and blood.

This clonotype was counted ten times or more. Antigen specificity is unknown. Using quantitative 5'-RACE with molecular barcodes, the authors made TCR beta libraries. TCRdb itself ran the 5' RACE reads through MiXCR, one entry per CDR3 protein. The data show 700,000 or so distinct CDR3 sequences, 19% seen once. Sequencing was performed on blood, either unsorted or a sorted T cell fraction (not recorded which). The J gene is TRBJ2-5, the V gene TRBV20-1, with 7 bases identical to TRBD2. The sequence was obtained from a male donor with ankylosing spondylitis. CDR3 DNA: TGCAGTGCTAGAGCTGCGGGGGACCCCGGGGAGACCCAGTACTTC. Its translation is CSARAAGDPGETQYF.